A selection of T cell receptor beta chains follows, all from one sample in a study of blood T cell repertoires in COVID-19. Generated by immunoSEQ multiplex PCR, the TCRdb table keeps only in-frame clones and is missing some. This sample has roughly 150,000 clones, with about 89% found just once. The specimen sequenced was peripheral blood. Source of these receptors: a man aged 60-69 years with active or convalescent COVID-19. Each CDR3 is given with its conserved first and last residue. The D gene is left open where the match is weak. Clone size, where shown, is once, few, many, or a class for clones that have expanded.

TGCAGCGCTGGACAGGGCAATCAGCCCCAGCATTTT | CSAGQGNQPQHF | TRBJ1-5 | TRBV29-1 | 12 | TRBD1 | few
TGTGCCAGCAGCTTATTCCTGGGGGCGGGTGAGCAGTACTTC | CASSLFLGAGEQYF | TRBJ2-7 | TRBV7-2 | 14 | - | -
TGTGCCAGCAGCCTAAATAGAGGGAACCAAGAGACCCAGTACTTC | CASSLNRGNQETQYF | TRBJ2-5 | TRBV6-5 | 15 | - | -
TGTGCCAGTAGTATGGGCGGGAGCTACAATGAGCAGTTCTTC | CASSMGGSYNEQFF | TRBJ2-1 | TRBV19 | 14 | TRBD2 | once
TGTGCCAGCAGCGTAGGGGGGCAGCTCTACGAGCAGTACTTC | CASSVGGQLYEQYF | TRBJ2-7 | TRBV9 | 14 | - | few
TGTGCCACCAGTGACCCGGGTGGGACTAGCACAGATACGCAGTATTTT | CATSDPGGTSTDTQYF | TRBJ2-3 | TRBV24-1 | 16 | - | -
TGTGCCAGCAGCAAAGGACTGGCCAAAGAGACCCAGTACTTC | CASSKGLAKETQYF | TRBJ2-5 | TRBV7-2 | 14 | - | few
TGTGCCAGCAGCCTCAGGGAGACAGGGGGCATGGAGACCCAGTACTTC | CASSLRETGGMETQYF | TRBJ2-5 | TRBV7-2 | 16 | TRBD1 | -
TGTGCCAGCGGAGGGGTCCAGAACACCGGGGAGCTGTTTTTT | CASGGVQNTGELFF | TRBJ2-2 | TRBV2 | 14 | - | -
TGTGCCAGCAACTTAGCGGGAGCCTACGAGCAGTACTTC | CASNLAGAYEQYF | TRBJ2-7 | TRBV7-9 | 13 | TRBD2 | -
TGTGCCAGCTCACCAGGACAGGGGCTCCACGAGCAGTACTTC | CASSPGQGLHEQYF | TRBJ2-7 | TRBV18 | 14 | TRBD1 | -